Below, 3 T cell receptor beta chains from the same sample are listed, as sequenced in a study of cytomegalovirus exposure and HLA in healthy donors. PCR involved 60 Vbeta and 13 Jbeta primers. Sequencing was performed with immunoSEQ multiplex PCR; in TCRdb, only in-frame clones are kept and a portion is missing. In the table there are 150,000 to 200,000 clones, approximately 12% of which are singletons. The sample was PBMCs. These receptors were obtained from a man over 45 in good health and CMV-seropositive.

This clone has a handful of counts. The J gene is TRBJ1-2, the V gene TRBV2, with TRBD1 as a possible D gene (5 bases). In germline, CDR1 is SNHLY, CDR2 FYNNEI. The CDR3 has 14 amino acids. The V and J ends lost 5 bases and 4 bases respectively, with 14 bases between them. The CDR3 sequence: CASSTVQVTYGYTF. DNA for the CDR3: TGTGCCAGCAGTACGGTACAGGTTACCTATGGCTACACCTTC.

This clone was seen only a few times. The CDR3 region is CAWRWGASGIQYF. The CDR3 DNA sequence: TGTGCCTGGAGGTGGGGCGCTTCCGGCATTCAGTACTTC. V is TRBV30 and J is TRBJ2-4; maybe TRBD1 (5 bases). Germline V CDR1 and CDR2: GTSNPN, SVGIG (reference sequence). The CDR3 runs to 13 residues. V was clipped by 3 bases and J by 9 bases, with 15 bases between them.

This chain uses TRBV5-6 with TRBJ2-3; possible D gene TRBD2, 6 bases. V gave up 0 bases and J gave up 0 bases, with 8 bases separating them. In germline, CDR1 is SGHDT, CDR2 YYEEEE. CDR3 length: 15 residues. CDR3 sequence: CASSLVRESTDTQYF. The CDR3 DNA is TGTGCCAGCAGCTTGGTACGGGAGAGCACAGATACGCAGTATTTT. The whole variable domain, filled in from reference TRBV5-6 and TRBJ2-3, reads DAGVTQSPTHLIKTRGQQVTLRCSPKSGHDTVSWYQQALGQGPQFIFQYYEEEERQRGNFPDRFSGHQFPNYSSELNVNALLLGDSALYLCASSLVRESTDTQYFGPGTRLTVL.